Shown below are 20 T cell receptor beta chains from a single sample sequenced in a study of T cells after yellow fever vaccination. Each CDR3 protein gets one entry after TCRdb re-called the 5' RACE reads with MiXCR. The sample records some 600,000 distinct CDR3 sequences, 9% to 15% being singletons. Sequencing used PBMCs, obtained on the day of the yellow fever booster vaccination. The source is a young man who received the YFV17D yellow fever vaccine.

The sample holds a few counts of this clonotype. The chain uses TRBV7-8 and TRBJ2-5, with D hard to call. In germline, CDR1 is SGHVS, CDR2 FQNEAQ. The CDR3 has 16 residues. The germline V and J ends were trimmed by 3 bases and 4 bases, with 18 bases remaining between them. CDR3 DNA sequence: TGTGCCAGCAGCTTCGGACGCCGGGCGTTTGGAGAGACCCAGTACTTC. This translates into CASSFGRRAFGETQYF.

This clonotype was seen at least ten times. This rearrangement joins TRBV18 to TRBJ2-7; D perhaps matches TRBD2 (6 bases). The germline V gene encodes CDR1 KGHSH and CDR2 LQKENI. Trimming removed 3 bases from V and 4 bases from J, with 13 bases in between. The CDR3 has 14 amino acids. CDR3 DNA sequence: TGTGCCAGCTCACCCCCCTGGGGGGTTTACGAGCAGTACTTC. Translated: CASSPPWGVYEQYF.

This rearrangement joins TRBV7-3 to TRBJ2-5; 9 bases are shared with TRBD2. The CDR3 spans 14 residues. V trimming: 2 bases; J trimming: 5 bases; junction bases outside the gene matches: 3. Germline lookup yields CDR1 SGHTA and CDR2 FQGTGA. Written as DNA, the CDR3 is TGTGCCAGCAGCTTAGCCGGGACTAGCGAGACCCAGTACTTC. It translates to CASSLAGTSETQYF.

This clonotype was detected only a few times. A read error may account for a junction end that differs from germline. Here the CDR3 reads CASTLTPGIDTGELFF. The CDR3, as DNA: TGTGCCAGCACCTTAACGCCGGGAATAGACACCGGGGAGCTGTTTTTT. The chain employs TRBV7-3 and TRBJ2-2, with D tentatively TRBD2 (5 bases). The CDR3 contains 16 residues. Germline assignment: CDR1 SGHTA and CDR2 FQGTGA.

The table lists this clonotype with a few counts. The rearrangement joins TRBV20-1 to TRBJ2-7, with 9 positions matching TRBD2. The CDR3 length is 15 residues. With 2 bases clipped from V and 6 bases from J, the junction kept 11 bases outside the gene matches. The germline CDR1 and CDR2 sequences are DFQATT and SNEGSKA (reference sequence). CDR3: CSARRAGGLGGEQYF. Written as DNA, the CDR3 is TGCAGTGCTAGAAGGGCGGGAGGGCTTGGGGGCGAGCAGTACTTC.

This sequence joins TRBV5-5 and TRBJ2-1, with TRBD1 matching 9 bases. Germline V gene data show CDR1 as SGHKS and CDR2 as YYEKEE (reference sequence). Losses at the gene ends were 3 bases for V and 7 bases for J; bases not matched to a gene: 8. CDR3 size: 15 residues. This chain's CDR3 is CASSWGQGKGNEQFF. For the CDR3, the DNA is TGTGCCAGCAGCTGGGGACAGGGAAAGGGGAATGAGCAGTTCTTC.

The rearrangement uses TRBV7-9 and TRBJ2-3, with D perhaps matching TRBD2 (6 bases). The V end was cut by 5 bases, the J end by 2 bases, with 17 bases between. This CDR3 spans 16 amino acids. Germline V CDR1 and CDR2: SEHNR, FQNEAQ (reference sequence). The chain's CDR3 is CASSDLERTNTDTQYF. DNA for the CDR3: TGTGCCAGCAGCGACCTTGAGCGGACTAACACAGATACGCAGTATTTT.

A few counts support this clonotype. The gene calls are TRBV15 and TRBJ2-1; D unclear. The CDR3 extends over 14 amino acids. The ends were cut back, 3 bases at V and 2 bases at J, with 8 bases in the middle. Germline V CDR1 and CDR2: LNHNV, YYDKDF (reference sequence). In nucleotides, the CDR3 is TGTGCCACCAGCAGGGACCTCACCTACAATGAGCAGTTCTTC. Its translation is CATSRDLTYNEQFF.

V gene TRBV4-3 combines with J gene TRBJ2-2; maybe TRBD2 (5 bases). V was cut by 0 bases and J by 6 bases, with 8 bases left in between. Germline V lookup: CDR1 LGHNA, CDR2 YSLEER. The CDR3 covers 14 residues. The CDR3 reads CASSQESEAGELFF. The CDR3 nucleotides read TGCGCCAGCAGCCAAGAATCGGAGGCCGGGGAGCTGTTTTTT.

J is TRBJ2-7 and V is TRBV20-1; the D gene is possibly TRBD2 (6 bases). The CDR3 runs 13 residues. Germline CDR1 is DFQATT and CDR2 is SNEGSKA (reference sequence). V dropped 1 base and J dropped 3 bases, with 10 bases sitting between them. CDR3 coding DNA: TGCAGTGCTAGAGGCAGGCGGGACTACGAGCAGTACTTC. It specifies CSARGRRDYEQYF.

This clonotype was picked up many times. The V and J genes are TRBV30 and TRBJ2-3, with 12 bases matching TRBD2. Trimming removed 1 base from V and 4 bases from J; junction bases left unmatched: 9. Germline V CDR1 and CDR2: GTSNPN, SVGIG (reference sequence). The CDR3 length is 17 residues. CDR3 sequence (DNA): TGTGCCTGGAGTGGCCTAGCGGGAGGGCCTATGGCAGATACGCAGTATTTT. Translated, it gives CAWSGLAGGPMADTQYF.

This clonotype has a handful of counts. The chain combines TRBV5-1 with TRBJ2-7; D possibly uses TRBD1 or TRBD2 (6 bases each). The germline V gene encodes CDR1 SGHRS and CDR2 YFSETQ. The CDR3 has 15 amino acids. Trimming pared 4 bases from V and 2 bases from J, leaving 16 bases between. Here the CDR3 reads CASSAFGGHTYEQYF. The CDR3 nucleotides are TGCGCCAGCAGCGCCTTCGGGGGACACACCTACGAGCAGTACTTC.

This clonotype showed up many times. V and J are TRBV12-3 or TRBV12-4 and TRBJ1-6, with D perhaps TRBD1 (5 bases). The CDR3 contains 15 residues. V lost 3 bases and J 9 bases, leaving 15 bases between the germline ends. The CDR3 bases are TGTGCCAGCAGTTTTGGTGCAGGGCAGGGTTCACCCCTCCACTTT. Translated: CASSFGAGQGSPLHF.

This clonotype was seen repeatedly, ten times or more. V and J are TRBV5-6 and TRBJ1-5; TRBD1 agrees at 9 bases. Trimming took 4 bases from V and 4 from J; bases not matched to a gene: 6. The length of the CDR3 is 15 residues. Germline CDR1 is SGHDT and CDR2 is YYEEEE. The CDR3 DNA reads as TGTGCCAGCAGCACAACAGGGGGCCGAAATCAGCCCCAGCATTTT. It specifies CASSTTGGRNQPQHF.

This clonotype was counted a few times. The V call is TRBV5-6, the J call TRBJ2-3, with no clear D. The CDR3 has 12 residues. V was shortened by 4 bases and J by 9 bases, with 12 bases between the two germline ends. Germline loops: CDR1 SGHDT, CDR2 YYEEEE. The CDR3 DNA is TGTGCCAGCAGCCCCGGCAGGACCACGCAGTATTTT. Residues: CASSPGRTTQYF.

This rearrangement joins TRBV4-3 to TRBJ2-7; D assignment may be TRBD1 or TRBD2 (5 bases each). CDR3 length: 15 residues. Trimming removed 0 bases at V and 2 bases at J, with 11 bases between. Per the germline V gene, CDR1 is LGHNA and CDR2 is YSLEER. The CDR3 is CASSQEFGGTYEQYF. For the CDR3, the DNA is TGCGCCAGCAGCCAAGAATTTGGGGGAACCTACGAGCAGTACTTC.

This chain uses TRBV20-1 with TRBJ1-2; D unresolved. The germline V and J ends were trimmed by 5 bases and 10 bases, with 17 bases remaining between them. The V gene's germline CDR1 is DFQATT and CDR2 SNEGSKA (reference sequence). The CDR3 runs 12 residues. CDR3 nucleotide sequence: TGCAGTGCTCACCCAACTGCCCGGGTCTACACCTTC. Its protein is CSAHPTARVYTF.

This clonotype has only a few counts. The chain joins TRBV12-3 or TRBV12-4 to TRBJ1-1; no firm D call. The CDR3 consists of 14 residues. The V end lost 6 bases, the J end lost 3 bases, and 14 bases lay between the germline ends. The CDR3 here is CASSSRGPYTEAFF. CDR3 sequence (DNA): TGTGCCAGCAGCTCCCGCGGGCCTTACACTGAAGCTTTCTTT.

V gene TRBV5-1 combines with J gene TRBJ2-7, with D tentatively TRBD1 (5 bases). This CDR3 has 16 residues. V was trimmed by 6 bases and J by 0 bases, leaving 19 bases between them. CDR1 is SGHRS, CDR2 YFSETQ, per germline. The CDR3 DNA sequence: TGCGCCAGCACCCAGAACGGAGACAGTTCCTCCTACGAGCAGTACTTC. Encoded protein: CASTQNGDSSSYEQYF.

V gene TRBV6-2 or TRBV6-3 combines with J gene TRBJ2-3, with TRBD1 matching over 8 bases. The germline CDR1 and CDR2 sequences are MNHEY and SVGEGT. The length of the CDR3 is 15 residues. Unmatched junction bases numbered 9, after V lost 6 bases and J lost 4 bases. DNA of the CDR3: TGTGCCAGCAGAAGGGGACAGGATTTCGCAGATACGCAGTATTTT. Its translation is CASRRGQDFADTQYF.